The 30 T cell receptor beta chains in this list originate from one sample, sequenced in a study of tumor and adjacent non-tumor tissue in lung cancer. The library came from three nested PCR rounds adapted from ARM-PCR protocols. A single record per CDR3 protein comes from TCRdb applying MiXCR to the multiplex PCR reads. The sample holds 65,000 to 95,000 distinct CDR3 sequences, over 75% seen once. The template was RNA from unsorted bulk tissue. The sample taken for sequencing was lung tumor tissue. The receptors come from a woman aged 45-65 years with non-small cell lung cancer.

Concerning this clonotype: With a much larger clone just one base away, this may be a read error. The chain has TRBV5-6 and TRBJ1-1, with a weak D call TRBD1 (5 bases). Germline assignment: CDR1 SGHDT and CDR2 YYEEEE. There are 18 residues in the CDR3. Trimming removed 0 bases from V and 7 bases from J, with 25 bases in between. The CDR3 DNA follows: TGTGCCAGCAGCTTGGGGATAGTGTTGTTAACAGGCGACATTGAAGCTTTCTTT. It encodes CASSLGIVLLTGDIEAFF.

A word on this clonotype: One junction end does not reproduce the germline sequence, and a read error may be involved. The J gene is TRBJ2-1, the V gene TRBV29-1; maybe TRBD1 (6 bases). The germline V gene has CDR1 SQVTM and CDR2 ANQGSEA. CDR3 length: 11 residues. The CDR3 DNA sequence: TGCATCGTTGACACCCGGGACATCCAGTTCTTC. The encoded protein is CIVDTRDIQFF.

The chain employs TRBV28 and TRBJ2-7; TRBD2 agrees at 9 bases. The germline CDR1 and CDR2 sequences are MDHEN and SYDVKM. With 7 bases clipped from V and 3 bases from J, the junction kept 13 bases outside the gene matches. The CDR3 has 16 residues. The CDR3 spells CASNSPIAGAFYEQYF. The CDR3 DNA follows: TGTGCCAGCAATTCTCCCATAGCGGGAGCCTTCTACGAGCAGTACTTC.

About this clonotype: A junction end diverges from the germline sequence, so it may reflect a read error. The chain carries TRBV4-2 and TRBJ1-2, with D perhaps TRBD1 (6 bases). The V gene's germline CDR1 is LGHNA and CDR2 YNFKEQ. The CDR3 sequence is 15 residues long. The CDR3 sequence is CASGQGRAVSGGYTF. DNA for the CDR3: TGTGCCAGCGGCCAGGGGAGAGCCGTCAGCGGTGGCTACACTTTC.

The V and J genes are TRBV6-1 and TRBJ2-3, with 7 bases lining up with TRBD2. Trimming at V came to 8 bases and at J to 4 bases, leaving 12 bases not matched to a gene. The V gene's germline CDR1 is MNHNS and CDR2 SASEGT. The CDR3 length is 15 residues. The CDR3 sequence: CASGVSQTSSDTQYF. The CDR3 DNA is TGTGCCAGCGGTGTCTCTCAGACTAGCTCAGATACGCAGTATTTT.

With respect to this clonotype: Since no conserved phenylalanine or tryptophan closes the CDR3, a read error is the likely cause. V gene TRBV11-1 combines with J gene TRBJ2-1; D uncertain. CDR3 length equals 13 residues. Germline CDR1 SGHAT, CDR2 FQDESV (reference sequence). Here the CDR3 DNA reads TGTGCCGGCAGCTTACCTCCGCTGGATAAGCAGTTCTTA. Protein: CAGSLPPLDKQFL.

As to this clonotype: Germline is not matched at one junction end, which may reflect a read error. The chain carries TRBV6-1 and TRBJ2-1; 8 positions agree with TRBD2. This CDR3 region has 15 residues. In germline, CDR1 is MNHNS, CDR2 SASEGT. The CDR3 reads CASSILAGSYNEHFF. CDR3 sequence (DNA): TGTGCCAGCAGTATCCTAGCGGGCTCCTACAATGAGCACTTCTTC.

Concerning this clonotype itself: At one of its ends the junction is not consistent with the germline gene, which may arise from a read error. The V and J genes are TRBV4-1 and TRBJ1-1; D remains unclear. The CDR3 is 15 amino acids. CDR1 MGHRA and CDR2 YSYEKL come from the germline V gene. The CDR3 here is CASSQVYHMSPEVFF. The CDR3 DNA sequence: TGCGCCAGCAGCCAAGTGTATCATATGAGCCCTGAAGTTTTCTTT.

This clonotype was observed a handful of times. Given a much more abundant clone one base away, this may be a read error. As the CDR3 is not closed by the conserved phenylalanine or tryptophan, this likely results from a read error. The chain has TRBV11-2 and TRBJ1-2, with a weak D call TRBD1 (6 bases). Germline CDR1 SGHAT, CDR2 FQNNGV. CDR3 size: 13 residues. The CDR3 nucleotides read TGTACCAGCAGCCACGGACAGTTCGGTGGCTACACCGTC. It codes for CTSSHGQFGGYTV.

Notes on this clonotype: Lacking the conserved final phenylalanine or tryptophan, this CDR3 likely reflects a read error. CDR3 residues: CASSSWTGLMNTEAFL. The DNA of the CDR3 is TGTGCCAGTAGCTCCTGGACAGGGCTCATGAACACTGAAGCTTTCTTA. The chain links TRBV11-2 to TRBJ1-1; TRBD1 aligns across 8 bases. The CDR3 consists of 16 residues. Germline lookup yields CDR1 SGHAT and CDR2 FQNNGV.

The CDR3, as DNA: TGTGCCAGTAGTATCGTCGGGGACCGCTCACCCCTCCACTTT. It codes for CASSIVGDRSPLHF. The rearrangement links TRBV19 to TRBJ1-6; perhaps TRBD1 as D (5 bases). Germline CDR1 reads LNHDA; CDR2 reads SQIVND (reference sequence). CDR3 length: 14 amino acids. With 3 bases removed from V and 10 bases from J, the gap between germline ends came to 13 bases.

On this clonotype itself: The CDR3 does not close with the conserved phenylalanine or tryptophan, likely indicating a read error. This chain connects TRBV5-1 to TRBJ2-7; no definite D call. CDR1 SGHRS and CDR2 YFSETQ come from the germline V gene. The CDR3 loop spans 13 amino acids. The ends were cut back, 1 base at V and 3 bases at J, with 8 bases in the middle. The CDR3 nucleotides read TGCGCCAGCAGCTTGCGGAGAGACTACGAGCAGTACATC. The encoded protein is CASSLRRDYEQYI.

Of note for this clonotype: The junction departs from germline at one end; a sequencing error may be responsible. The V call is TRBV4-2, the J call TRBJ2-2; D may be TRBD2 (5 bases). The CDR3 consists of 16 residues. Germline CDR1 is LGHNA and CDR2 is YNFKEQ. The CDR3 protein is CASSLEWTENTGELFF. Written as DNA, the CDR3 is TGTGCCAGCAGCCTAGAATGGACGGAGAACACCGGGGAGTTGTTTTTT.

Regarding this clonotype: One junction end disagrees with the germline gene, perhaps due to a read error. The chain couples TRBV29-1 to TRBJ1-2; D ambiguous. This CDR3 region has 14 residues. Germline lookup yields CDR1 SQVTM and CDR2 ANQGSEA. The CDR3 reads CSLDKAEDNSGYTF. The CDR3 bases are TGCAGCCTTGACAAGGCAGAGGATAACTCTGGCTACACCTTC.

The chain uses TRBV6-5 and TRBJ2-1; TRBD2 matches at 11 bases. Germline trimming cut 6 bases from V and 14 bases from J; bases unmatched to any gene: 15. The CDR3 consists of 15 residues. Germline V CDR1 and CDR2: MNHEY, SVGAGI. CDR3 DNA sequence: TGTGCCAGCAGAATCCGGACTAGCGGGTCGGGTGTGGAGTTCTTC. It specifies CASRIRTSGSGVEFF.

This rearrangement joins TRBV6-1 to TRBJ2-7, with 7 positions matching TRBD1. Germline assignment: CDR1 MNHNS and CDR2 SASEGT. The CDR3 runs 13 residues. Trimming at V came to 7 bases and at J to 2 bases, leaving 5 bases not matched to a gene. CDR3: CASTAGTAYEQYF. Written as DNA, the CDR3 is TGTGCCAGCACTGCCGGGACAGCCTACGAGCAGTACTTC.

This clonotype was counted many times. V and J are TRBV12-3 or TRBV12-4 and TRBJ1-2; D perhaps matches TRBD1 (6 bases). Trimming cost V 6 bases and J 8 bases, with 22 bases left between them. The CDR3 length is 15 residues. CDR3 sequence reads: CASRASGTPLGGYTF. For the CDR3, the DNA is TGTGCCAGCAGAGCATCCGGGACACCCTTGGGAGGCTACACCTTC.

In regard to this clonotype: One junction end disagrees with the germline gene, perhaps due to a read error. The CDR3 nucleotides read TGTGCCAGCAGTCACCTAGTTAACACAGATACGAAGTATTTT. Amino acid sequence: CASSHLVNTDTKYF. This rearrangement joins TRBV12-3 or TRBV12-4 to TRBJ2-3; D remains ambiguous. The CDR3 has 14 amino acids.

As to this clonotype: This could be a read error, since a much larger clone is one nucleotide away. The chain links TRBV28 to TRBJ2-3, with no clear D. The V end was cut by 5 bases, the J end by 0 bases, with 6 bases between. The CDR3 is made up of 13 amino acids. Germline values: CDR1 MDHEN, CDR2 SYDVKM. This chain's CDR3 is CASSPASTDTQYF. The CDR3 DNA follows: TGTGCCAGCAGTCCAGCCAGCACAGATACGCAGTATTTT.

The rearrangement links TRBV6-2 or TRBV6-3 to TRBJ2-1; D is unclear. This CDR3 has 13 amino acids. Trimming removed 7 bases from V and 9 bases from J, with 16 bases in between. In germline, CDR1 is MNHEY, CDR2 SVGEGT. The CDR3 protein is CASTSSSYIEQFF. The CDR3 region has the DNA TGTGCCAGCACTAGTAGCTCCTATATTGAGCAGTTCTTC.

As for this clonotype: Relative to the germline gene, one junction end is altered; a read error may explain this. This chain joins TRBV12-3 or TRBV12-4 and TRBJ2-2; D unresolved. CDR3 length: 14 amino acids. The CDR3 nucleotides are TGTGCCAGCAGTTTAAATGGGGTTTCCGAGGAGCTGCTTTTC. Its protein product is CASSLNGVSEELLF.

Turning to this clonotype: A junction end diverges from the germline sequence, so it may reflect a read error. The chain uses TRBV6-6 and TRBJ2-4, with D possibly TRBD2 on 6 matching bases. The V gene's germline CDR1 is MNHNY and CDR2 SVGAGI (reference sequence). This CDR3 is built from 20 residues. This chain's CDR3 is CASSYSVGVLADPPKNIQYF. The CDR3 DNA reads as TGTGCCAGCAGTTACTCAGTCGGGGTCTTAGCGGATCCACCCAAGAACATTCAGTACTTC.

Only a few counts were recorded for this clonotype. A much larger clone differs by one base, so this may be a read error. This chain connects TRBV28 to TRBJ2-2; possibly TRBD1 for D (7 bases). The CDR3 is 14 residues long. The germline V gene has CDR1 MDHEN and CDR2 SYDVKM. V lost 3 bases and J 5 bases, leaving 10 bases between the germline ends. CDR3 sequence: CASSLSGGTGELFF. CDR3 DNA sequence: TGTGCCAGCAGTTTGTCAGGGGGGACCGGGGAGCTGTTTTTT.

Turning to this clonotype: The CDR3 end shows no conserved phenylalanine or tryptophan, and so a read error is likely. This CDR3 is CSAKTSRTWGGEQFL. The CDR3 bases are TGCAGCGCCAAGACTAGCAGGACCTGGGGAGGTGAGCAGTTCTTA. The chain has TRBV29-1 and TRBJ2-1; 7 nucleotides line up with TRBD2. Germline loops: CDR1 SQVTM, CDR2 ANQGSEA. The CDR3 spans 15 residues. V lost 7 bases, J lost 9 bases, and 18 bases stayed unmatched.

This clonotype occurred many times. The genes are TRBV5-4 and TRBJ1-2; D perhaps matches TRBD1 (6 bases). V lost 7 bases and J lost 6, with 10 bases in between. The CDR3 length is 11 residues. Germline CDR1 and CDR2: SGHNT and YYREEE (reference sequence). In DNA form, the CDR3 reads TGTGCCAGCTCAGGGGCTGATGGCTACACCTTC. Its protein is CASSGADGYTF.

As concerns this clonotype: At one of its ends the junction is not consistent with the germline gene, which may arise from a read error. V gene TRBV5-4 combines with J gene TRBJ2-5, with 11 bases aligning to TRBD2. The CDR3 is made up of 17 amino acids. CDR1 is SGHNT and CDR2 is YYREEE in the germline V gene (reference sequence). The CDR3 spells CANSSGTSGNLQETQYF. In DNA, the CDR3 is TGTGCCAACAGCTCCGGGACTAGCGGCAACCTACAAGAGACCCAGTACTTC. Using reference TRBV5-4 and TRBJ2-5 for the parts outside the CDR3, the full variable domain is ETGVTQSPTHLIKTRGQQVTLRCSSQSGHNTVSWYQQALGQGPQFIFQYYREEENGRGNFPPRFSGLQFPNYSSELNVNALELDDSALYLCANSSGTSGNLQETQYFGPGTRLLVL.

This clonotype turned up a few times. V gene TRBV29-1 combines with J gene TRBJ2-7; D might be TRBD1 (5 bases). Per the germline V gene, CDR1 is SQVTM and CDR2 is ANQGSEA. Trimming cost V 5 bases and J 2 bases, with 13 bases left between them. CDR3 length: 13 amino acids. Here the CDR3 reads CSVQGICTYEQYF. The CDR3, as DNA: TGCAGCGTTCAGGGCATTTGCACCTACGAGCAGTACTTC.

Comments on this clonotype: The conserved phenylalanine or tryptophan normally closing the CDR3 is absent here, so this likely arose from a read error. V gene TRBV4-1 combines with J gene TRBJ2-5; a weak D match, TRBD1 (7 bases). Deletions cut 4 bases from V and 4 bases from J, with 19 bases between. This CDR3 region has 16 residues. CDR1 is MGHRA and CDR2 is YSYEKL in the germline V gene. The chain's CDR3 is CASSPDGGTDRETQYL. Written as DNA, the CDR3 is TGCGCCAGCAGCCCAGACGGCGGGACAGACCGAGAGACCCAGTACTTA.

The rearrangement links TRBV4-1 to TRBJ2-5; tentatively, D is TRBD1 or TRBD2 (5 bases each). The CDR3 is made up of 15 amino acids. CDR1 is MGHRA, CDR2 YSYEKL, per germline. Trimming pared 6 bases from V and 3 bases from J, leaving 17 bases between. The CDR3 is CASRQRDGLEETQYF. The CDR3 DNA is TGCGCCAGCAGGCAAAGGGACGGCCTCGAAGAGACCCAGTACTTC.

This clonotype was counted a few times. This chain uses TRBV5-4 with TRBJ2-5; D is tentatively TRBD1 or TRBD2 (5 bases each). The CDR3 length is 16 residues. V was trimmed by 1 base and J by 2 bases, leaving 15 bases between them. The germline V gene encodes CDR1 SGHNT and CDR2 YYREEE (reference sequence). The CDR3 coding sequence is TGTGCCAGCAGCTTGAGTCGCAGGGAGTATCAAGAGACCCAGTACTTC. Amino acid sequence: CASSLSRREYQETQYF.